These 10 T cell receptor beta chains share one sample of origin, sequenced in a study of cytotoxic CD8 clonotypes in ibrutinib-treated CLL. Clones were read by immunoSEQ multiplex PCR, and TCRdb kept only the in-frame ones, dropping some. This sample has some 63,000 clones, with 75% to 95% found just once. Material: PBMCs, obtained after 12 months of ibrutinib treatment. The source of these receptors is a human donor with chronic lymphocytic leukemia.

CDR3 nucleotide sequence: TGTGCCAGTAGCTTGGGGGGACAGTGGACCCGTGAGAGGAATGGCTACACCTTC. It encodes CASSLGGQWTRERNGYTF. The rearrangement joins TRBV19 to TRBJ1-2; 7 positions agree with TRBD1. V lost 6 bases to trimming and J lost 6 bases; unmatched junction nucleotides: 22. This CDR3 comprises 18 residues. CDR1 LNHDA and CDR2 SQIVND come from the germline V gene (reference sequence).

This chain links TRBV29-1 with TRBJ1-3; D possibly corresponds to TRBD1 (5 bases). The germline gives CDR1 SQVTM, CDR2 ANQGSEA. The ends were cut back, 3 bases at V and 4 bases at J, with 16 bases in the middle. This CDR3 is 15 amino acids long. The CDR3 DNA reads as TGCAGCGTTGACCGGACACCCTCAGAAGGAAACACCATATATTTT. It translates to CSVDRTPSEGNTIYF.

The rearrangement joins TRBV7-6 to TRBJ2-3, with 7 bases fitting TRBD1. V was clipped by 5 bases and J by 3 bases; unmatched bases: 11. The CDR3 has 16 amino acids. Germline V gene data show CDR1 as SGHVS and CDR2 as FNYEAQ. CDR3 protein: CASSQGQLFSTDTQYF. In nucleotides, the CDR3 is TGTGCCAGCAGCCAGGGACAGCTCTTTTCGACAGATACGCAGTATTTT.

The chain carries TRBV11-3 and TRBJ2-3; 10 nucleotides agree with TRBD2. Germline lookup yields CDR1 SGHNT and CDR2 YENEEA. V shed 4 bases and J 3 bases; nucleotides not matched to a gene: 4. The CDR3 has 15 amino acids. CDR3 in amino acids: CASSSSGSSTDTQYF. The CDR3 DNA is TGTGCCAGCAGCTCTAGCGGGAGCTCAACAGATACGCAGTATTTT.

This clone was picked up a small number of times. The chain recombines TRBV4-1 with TRBJ1-5, with D unresolved. V lost 0 bases, J lost 5 bases, and 17 bases lay in between. Germline assignment: CDR1 MGHRA and CDR2 YSYEKL. The CDR3 contains 17 residues. Here the CDR3 reads CASSQDLSASGYQPQHF. CDR3 bases: TGCGCCAGCAGCCAAGATCTTTCAGCATCGGGGTATCAGCCCCAGCATTTT.

This chain joins TRBV9 and TRBJ2-7; 8 nucleotides match TRBD1. From germline, CDR1 is SGDLS and CDR2 YYNGEE. Unmatched junction bases numbered 11, after V lost 3 bases and J lost 6 bases. This CDR3 is built from 15 residues. The CDR3 sequence: CASSATGQGGSEQYF. As DNA, the CDR3 is TGTGCCAGCAGCGCCACAGGACAGGGCGGGTCCGAGCAGTACTTC.

The sample holds one count of this clone. This sequence joins TRBV5-6 and TRBJ1-6; 9 nucleotides align to TRBD1. Looked up from germline, CDR1 is SGHDT and CDR2 is YYEEEE. The CDR3 covers 16 residues. V shed 0 bases and J 9 bases; nucleotides not matched to a gene: 7. The DNA of the CDR3 is TGTGCCAGCAGCTTGGCCCGGACAGGGGATTTTTCACCCCTCCACTTT. Its translation: CASSLARTGDFSPLHF.

V is TRBV4-2 and J is TRBJ2-1; 7 bases line up with TRBD2. V gave up 0 bases and J gave up 6 bases; unmatched junction bases: 2. This CDR3 has 14 residues. Germline V CDR1 and CDR2: LGHNA, YNFKEQ. The chain's CDR3 is CASSQDWGGNEQFF. DNA of the CDR3: TGTGCCAGCAGCCAAGATTGGGGGGGCAATGAGCAGTTCTTC.

This chain connects TRBV10-3 to TRBJ2-7; possibly TRBD2 for D (7 bases). Deletions cut 2 bases from V and 6 bases from J, with 14 bases between. This CDR3 contains 14 residues. CDR1 ENHRY and CDR2 SYGVKD come from the germline V gene. The CDR3 coding sequence is TGTGCCATCAGTGAGCGGGGGGCTTGGGGCGAGCAGTACTTC. Its translation is CAISERGAWGEQYF.

V and J are TRBV7-9 and TRBJ2-7; D is ambiguous. Trimming left V 1 base short and J 3 bases short, with 13 bases between. Germline V CDR1 and CDR2: SEHNR, FQNEAQ (reference sequence). The CDR3 is made up of 15 amino acids. Here the CDR3 DNA reads TGTGCCAGCAGCTTAGTCTTGGCTCATAACTACGAGCAGTACTTC. This sequence encodes CASSLVLAHNYEQYF.